This T cell receptor beta chain was profiled in a study of shared clonotypes between healthy human individuals. General study points: Among non-shared clonotypes, generation probabilities were lower than among those shared by all four donors.

Losses at the gene ends were 5 bases for V and 4 bases for J; bases not matched to a gene: 9. The germline V gene encodes CDR1 MDHEN and CDR2 SYDVKM. The CDR3 is 16 amino acids. Clones were sequenced by immunoSEQ multiplex PCR, and TCRdb holds only the in-frame ones, with some missing. Counted here are roughly 2.5 million clones, roughly nine tenths occurring once; the ten biggest clones make up over 0.12%. On this clone itself: Antigen specificity is unknown.

Material for sequencing was naive CD4+ T cells sorted from blood. The sample's subset: CD45RA+ positively selected. This clonotype was obtained from a man aged 18-30 years in good health. The J gene is TRBJ2-3, the V gene TRBV28, with 10 positions matching TRBD2. Written as DNA, the CDR3 is TGTGCCAGCAGTAGACCTTTTAGCGGGGGGTCAGATACGCAGTATTTT. Translating it yields CASSRPFSGGSDTQYF.